This paragraph covers one TCR beta chain sequence. The germline V gene has CDR1 SGHRS and CDR2 YFSETQ. CDR3 length: 14 amino acids. The germline V and J ends were trimmed by 7 bases and 0 bases, with 14 bases remaining between them. Produced via immunoSEQ multiplex PCR; TCRdb's table is partial and in-frame only. Found here are nearly 25,000 clones, 55% to 80% of them singletons; the top ten hold 9.5% to 10%. This sample is part of a study of early stage breast cancer tumors. The material sequenced was breast tumor tissue. The chain carries TRBV5-1 and TRBJ2-7; possibly TRBD2 for D (6 bases). The sequence was collected from a person aged 55 to 75 with breast cancer. CDR3 amino acids: CASVRDSTSYEQYF. The CDR3 DNA is TGCGCCAGCGTACGGGACTCGACCTCCTACGAGCAGTACTTC.